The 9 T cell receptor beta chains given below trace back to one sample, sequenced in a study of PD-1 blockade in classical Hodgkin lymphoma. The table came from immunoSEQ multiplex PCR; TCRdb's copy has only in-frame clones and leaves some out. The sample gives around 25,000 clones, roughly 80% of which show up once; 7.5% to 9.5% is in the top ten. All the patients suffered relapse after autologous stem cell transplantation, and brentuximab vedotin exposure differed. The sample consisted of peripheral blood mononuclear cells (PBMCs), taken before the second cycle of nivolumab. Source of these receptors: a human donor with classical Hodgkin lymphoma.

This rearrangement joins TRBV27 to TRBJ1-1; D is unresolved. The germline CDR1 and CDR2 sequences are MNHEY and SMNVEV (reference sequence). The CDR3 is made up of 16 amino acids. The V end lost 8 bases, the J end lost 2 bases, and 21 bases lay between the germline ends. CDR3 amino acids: CASSWEGRFFNTEAFF. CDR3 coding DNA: TGTGCCAGCTCGTGGGAGGGCAGATTTTTTAACACTGAAGCTTTCTTT.

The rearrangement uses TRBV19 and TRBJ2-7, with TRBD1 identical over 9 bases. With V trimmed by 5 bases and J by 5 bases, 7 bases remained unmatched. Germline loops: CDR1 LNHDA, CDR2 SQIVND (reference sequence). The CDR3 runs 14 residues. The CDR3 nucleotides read TGTGCCAGTAGTTCACCGGGACAGGGCCACGAGCAGTACTTC. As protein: CASSSPGQGHEQYF. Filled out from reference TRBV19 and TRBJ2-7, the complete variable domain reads DGGITQSPKYLFRKEGQNVTLSCEQNLNHDAMYWYRQDPGQGLRLIYYSQIVNDFQKGDIAEGYSVSREKKESFPLTVTSAQKNPTAFYLCASSSPGQGHEQYFGPGTRLTVT.

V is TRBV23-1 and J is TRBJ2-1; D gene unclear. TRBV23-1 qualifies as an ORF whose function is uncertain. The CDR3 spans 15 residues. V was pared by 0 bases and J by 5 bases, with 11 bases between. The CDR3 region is CASSQSGLGNNEQFF. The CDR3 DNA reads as TGCGCCAGCAGTCAATCGGGCCTGGGGAACAATGAGCAGTTCTTC.

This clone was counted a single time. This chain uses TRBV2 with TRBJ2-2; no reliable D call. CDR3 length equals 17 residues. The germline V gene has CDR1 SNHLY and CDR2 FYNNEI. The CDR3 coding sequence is TGTGCTTCAGCAAGGTTACAAGGTAGAAGAAACACCGGGGAGCTGTTTTTT. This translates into CASARLQGRRNTGELFF.

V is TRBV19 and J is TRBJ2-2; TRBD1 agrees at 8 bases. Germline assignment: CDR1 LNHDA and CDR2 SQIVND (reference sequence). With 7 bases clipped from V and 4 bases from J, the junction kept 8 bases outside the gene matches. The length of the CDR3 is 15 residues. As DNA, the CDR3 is TGTGCCAGTACCGTCGGACAGGGTGGCACCGGGGAGCTGTTTTTT. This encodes CASTVGQGGTGELFF.

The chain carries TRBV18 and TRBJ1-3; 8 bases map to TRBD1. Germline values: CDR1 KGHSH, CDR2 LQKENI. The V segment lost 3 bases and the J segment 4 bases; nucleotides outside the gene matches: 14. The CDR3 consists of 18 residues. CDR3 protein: CASSPSGGASGSGNTIYF. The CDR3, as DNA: TGTGCCAGCTCACCCTCAGGGGGCGCGTCGGGTTCCGGAAACACCATATATTTT.

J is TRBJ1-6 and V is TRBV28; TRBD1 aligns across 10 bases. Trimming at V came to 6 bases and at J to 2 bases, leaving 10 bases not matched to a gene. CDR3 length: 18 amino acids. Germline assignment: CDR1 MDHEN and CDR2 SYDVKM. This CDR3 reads CASSTPTDRGAYNSPLHF. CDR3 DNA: TGTGCCAGCAGCACCCCGACGGACAGGGGGGCCTATAATTCACCCCTCCACTTT.

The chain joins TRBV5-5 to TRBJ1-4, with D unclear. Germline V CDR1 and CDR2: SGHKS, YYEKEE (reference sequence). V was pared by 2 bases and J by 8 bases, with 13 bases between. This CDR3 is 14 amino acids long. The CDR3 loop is CASSFSGFGEKLFF. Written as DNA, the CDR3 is TGTGCCAGCAGCTTCTCGGGGTTCGGGGAAAAACTGTTTTTT.

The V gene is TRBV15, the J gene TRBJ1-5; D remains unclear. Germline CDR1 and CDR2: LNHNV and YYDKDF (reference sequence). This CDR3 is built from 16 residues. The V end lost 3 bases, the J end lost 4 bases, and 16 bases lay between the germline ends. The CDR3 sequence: CATSSQPGVGNQPQHF. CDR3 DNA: TGTGCCACCAGCAGCCAACCGGGAGTAGGAAATCAGCCCCAGCATTTT.